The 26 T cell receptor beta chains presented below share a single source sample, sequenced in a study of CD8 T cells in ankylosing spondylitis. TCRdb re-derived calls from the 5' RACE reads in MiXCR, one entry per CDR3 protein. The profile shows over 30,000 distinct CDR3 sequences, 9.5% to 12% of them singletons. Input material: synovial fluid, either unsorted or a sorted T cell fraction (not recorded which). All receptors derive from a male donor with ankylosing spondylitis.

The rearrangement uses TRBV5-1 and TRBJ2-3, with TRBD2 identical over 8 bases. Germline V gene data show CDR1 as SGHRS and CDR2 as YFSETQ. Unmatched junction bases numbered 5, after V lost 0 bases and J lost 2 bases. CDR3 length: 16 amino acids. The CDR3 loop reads CASSLGTSGSTDTQYF. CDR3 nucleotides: TGCGCCAGCAGCTTGGGTACTAGCGGATCCACAGATACGCAGTATTTT.

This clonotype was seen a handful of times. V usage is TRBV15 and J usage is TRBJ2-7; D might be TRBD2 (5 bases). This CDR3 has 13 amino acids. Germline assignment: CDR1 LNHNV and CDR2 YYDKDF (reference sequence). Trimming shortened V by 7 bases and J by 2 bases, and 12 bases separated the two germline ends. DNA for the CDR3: TGTGCCACCATGCTGCCGGGGACCTACGAGCAGTACTTC. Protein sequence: CATMLPGTYEQYF.

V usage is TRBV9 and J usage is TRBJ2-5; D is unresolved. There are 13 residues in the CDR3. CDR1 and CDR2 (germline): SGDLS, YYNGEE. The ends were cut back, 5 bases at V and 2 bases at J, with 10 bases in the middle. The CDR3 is CASSVVDQETQYF. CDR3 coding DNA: TGTGCCAGCAGTGTCGTCGATCAAGAGACCCAGTACTTC.

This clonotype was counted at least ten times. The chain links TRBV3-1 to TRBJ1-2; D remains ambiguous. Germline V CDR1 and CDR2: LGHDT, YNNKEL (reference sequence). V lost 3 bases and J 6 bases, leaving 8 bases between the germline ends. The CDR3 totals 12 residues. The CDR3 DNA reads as TGTGCCAGCAGCCATCTCGGAGATGGCTACACCTTC. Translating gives CASSHLGDGYTF.

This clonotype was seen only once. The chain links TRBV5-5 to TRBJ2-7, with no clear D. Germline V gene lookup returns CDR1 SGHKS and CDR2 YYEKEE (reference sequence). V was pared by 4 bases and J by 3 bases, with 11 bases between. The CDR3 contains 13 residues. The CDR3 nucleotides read TGTGCCAGCAGCCGAACGGTCTTCTACGAGCAGTACTTC. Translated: CASSRTVFYEQYF.

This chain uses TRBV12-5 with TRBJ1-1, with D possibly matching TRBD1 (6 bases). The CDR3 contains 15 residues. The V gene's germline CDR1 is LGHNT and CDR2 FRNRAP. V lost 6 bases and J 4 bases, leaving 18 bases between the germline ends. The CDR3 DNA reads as TGTGCTAGTGGGATCCCCCGGGGGCGGGTCACTGAAGCTTTCTTT. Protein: CASGIPRGRVTEAFF.

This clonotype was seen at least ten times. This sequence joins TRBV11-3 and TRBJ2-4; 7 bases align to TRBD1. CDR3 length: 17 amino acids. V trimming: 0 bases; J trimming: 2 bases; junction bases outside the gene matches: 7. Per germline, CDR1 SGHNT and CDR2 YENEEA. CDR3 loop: CASSLDVRGKTKNIQYF. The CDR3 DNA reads TGTGCCAGCAGCTTAGATGTCAGGGGGAAGACCAAAAACATTCAGTACTTC.

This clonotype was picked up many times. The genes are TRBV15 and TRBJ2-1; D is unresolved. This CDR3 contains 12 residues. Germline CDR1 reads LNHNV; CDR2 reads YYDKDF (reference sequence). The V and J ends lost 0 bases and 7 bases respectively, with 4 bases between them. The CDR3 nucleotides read TGTGCCACCAGCAGAGACTGGAATGAGCAGTTCTTC. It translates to CATSRDWNEQFF.

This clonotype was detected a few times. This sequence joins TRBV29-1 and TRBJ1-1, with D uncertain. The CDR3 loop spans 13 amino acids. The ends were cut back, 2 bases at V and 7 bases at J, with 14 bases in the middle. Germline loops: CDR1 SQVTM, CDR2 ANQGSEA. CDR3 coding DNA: TGCAGCGTTGAATCATCTAGCGTACGTGAAGCTTTCTTT. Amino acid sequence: CSVESSSVREAFF.

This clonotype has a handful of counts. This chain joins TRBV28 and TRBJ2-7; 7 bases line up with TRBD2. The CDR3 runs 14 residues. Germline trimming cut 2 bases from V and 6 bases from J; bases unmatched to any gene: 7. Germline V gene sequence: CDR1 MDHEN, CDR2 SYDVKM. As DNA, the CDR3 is TGTGCCAGCAGTTTACGCGGGAGCTCCCGCGAGCAGTACTTC. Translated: CASSLRGSSREQYF.

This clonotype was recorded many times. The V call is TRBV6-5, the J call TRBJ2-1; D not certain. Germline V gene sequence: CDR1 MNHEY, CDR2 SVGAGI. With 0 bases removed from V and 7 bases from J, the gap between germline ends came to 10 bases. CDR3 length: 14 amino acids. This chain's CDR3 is CASSYSPSTNEQFF. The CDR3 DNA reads TGTGCCAGCAGTTACTCCCCGTCGACTAATGAGCAGTTCTTC.

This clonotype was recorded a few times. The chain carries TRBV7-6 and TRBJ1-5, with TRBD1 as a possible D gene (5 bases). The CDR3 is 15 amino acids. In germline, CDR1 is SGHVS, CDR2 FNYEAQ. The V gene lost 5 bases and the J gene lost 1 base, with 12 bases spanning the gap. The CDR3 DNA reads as TGTGCCAGCAGCAAAGACAGTTTGAGCAATCAGCCCCAGCATTTT. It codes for CASSKDSLSNQPQHF.

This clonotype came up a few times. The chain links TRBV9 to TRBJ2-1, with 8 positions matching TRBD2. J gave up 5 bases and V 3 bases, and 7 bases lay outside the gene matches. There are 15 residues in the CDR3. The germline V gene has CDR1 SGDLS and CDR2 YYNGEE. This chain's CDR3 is CASSDGTRKHNEQFF. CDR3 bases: TGTGCCAGCAGCGACGGGACTAGAAAACACAATGAGCAGTTCTTC. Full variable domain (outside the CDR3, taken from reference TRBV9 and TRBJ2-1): DSGVTQTPKHLITATGQRVTLRCSPRSGDLSVYWYQQSLDQGLQFLIQYYNGEERAKGNILERFSAQQFPDLHSELNLSSLELGDSALYFCASSDGTRKHNEQFFGPGTRLTVL.

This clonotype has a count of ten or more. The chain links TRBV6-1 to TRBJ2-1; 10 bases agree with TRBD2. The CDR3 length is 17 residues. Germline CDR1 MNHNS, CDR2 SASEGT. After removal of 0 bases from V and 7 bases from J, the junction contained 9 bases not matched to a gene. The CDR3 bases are TGTGCCAGCAGTGAAGCGGCAGGGACTAGCGAATCTAATGAGCAGTTCTTC. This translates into CASSEAAGTSESNEQFF.

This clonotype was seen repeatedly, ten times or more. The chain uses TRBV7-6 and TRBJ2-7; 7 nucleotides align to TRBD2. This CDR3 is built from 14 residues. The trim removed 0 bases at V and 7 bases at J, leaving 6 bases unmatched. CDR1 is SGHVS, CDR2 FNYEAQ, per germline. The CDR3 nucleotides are TGTGCCAGCAGCTTAGCGGGAGGGCTTGAAGAGCAGTACTTC. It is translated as CASSLAGGLEEQYF.

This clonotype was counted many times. CDR3: CSVVWGARRAYEQYF. Here the CDR3 DNA reads TGCAGCGTTGTATGGGGGGCTAGGCGAGCCTACGAGCAGTACTTC. The rearrangement links TRBV29-1 to TRBJ2-7; tentatively, D is TRBD1 or TRBD2 (6 bases each). The CDR3 is 15 amino acids. Germline V gene lookup returns CDR1 SQVTM and CDR2 ANQGSEA. Trimming cost V 4 bases and J 2 bases, with 18 bases left between them.

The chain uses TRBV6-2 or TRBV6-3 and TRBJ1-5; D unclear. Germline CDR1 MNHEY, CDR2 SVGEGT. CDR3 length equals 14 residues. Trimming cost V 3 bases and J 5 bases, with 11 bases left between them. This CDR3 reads CASSYSGWDQPQHF. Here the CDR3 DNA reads TGTGCCAGCAGTTATTCCGGTTGGGATCAGCCCCAGCATTTT.

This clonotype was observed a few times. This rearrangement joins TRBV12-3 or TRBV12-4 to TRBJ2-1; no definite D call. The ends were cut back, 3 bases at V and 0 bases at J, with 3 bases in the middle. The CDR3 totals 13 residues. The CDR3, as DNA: TGTGCCAGCAGTTTCGGCTCCTACAATGAGCAGTTCTTC. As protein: CASSFGSYNEQFF.

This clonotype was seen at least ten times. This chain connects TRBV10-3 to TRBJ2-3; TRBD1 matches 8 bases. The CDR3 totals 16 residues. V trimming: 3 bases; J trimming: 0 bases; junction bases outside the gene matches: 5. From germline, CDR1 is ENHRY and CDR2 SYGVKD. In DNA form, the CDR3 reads TGTGCCATCAGTGACCCAGGGGGCTCTAGCACAGATACGCAGTATTTT. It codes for CAISDPGGSSTDTQYF.

CDR3 nucleotides: TGTGCCAGCAGCTGGACCAGAGATACGCAGTATTTT. Translating it yields CASSWTRDTQYF. V usage is TRBV7-2 and J usage is TRBJ2-3, with D unresolved. The CDR3 has 12 amino acids. The germline V and J ends were trimmed by 4 bases and 5 bases, with 7 bases remaining between them. Germline V CDR1 and CDR2: SGHTA, FQGNSA.

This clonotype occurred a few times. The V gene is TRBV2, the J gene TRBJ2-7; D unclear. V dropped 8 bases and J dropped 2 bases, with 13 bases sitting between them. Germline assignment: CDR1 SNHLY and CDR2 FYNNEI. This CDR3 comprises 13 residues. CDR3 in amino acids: CASRAPEPYEQYF. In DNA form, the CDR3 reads TGTGCCAGCCGGGCCCCCGAGCCCTACGAGCAGTACTTC. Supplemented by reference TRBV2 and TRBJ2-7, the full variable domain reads EPEVTQTPSHQVTQMGQEVILRCVPISNHLYFYWYRQILGQKVEFLVSFYNNEISEKSEIFDDQFSVERPDGSNFTLKIRSTKLEDSAMYFCASRAPEPYEQYFGPGTRLTVT.

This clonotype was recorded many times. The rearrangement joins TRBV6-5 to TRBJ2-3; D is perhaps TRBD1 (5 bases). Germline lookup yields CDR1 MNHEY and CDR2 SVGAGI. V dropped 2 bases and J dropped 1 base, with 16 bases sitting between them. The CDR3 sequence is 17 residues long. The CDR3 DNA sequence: TGTGCCAGCAGTTACGAATTCCAGGCACAGGGCACAGATACGCAGTATTTT. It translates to CASSYEFQAQGTDTQYF.

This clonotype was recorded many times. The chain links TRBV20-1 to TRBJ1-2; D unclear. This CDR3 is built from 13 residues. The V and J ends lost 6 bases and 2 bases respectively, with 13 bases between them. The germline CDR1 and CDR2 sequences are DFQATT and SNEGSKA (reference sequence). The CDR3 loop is CSALGSENYGYTF. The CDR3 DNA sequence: TGCAGTGCCCTAGGGTCAGAGAACTATGGCTACACCTTC.

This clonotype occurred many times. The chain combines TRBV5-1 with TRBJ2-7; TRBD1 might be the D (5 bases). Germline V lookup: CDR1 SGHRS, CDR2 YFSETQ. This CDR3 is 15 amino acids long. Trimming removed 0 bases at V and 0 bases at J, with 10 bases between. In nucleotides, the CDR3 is TGCGCCAGCAGCTTGGCCGACAGCGTCTCCTACGAGCAGTACTTC. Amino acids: CASSLADSVSYEQYF.

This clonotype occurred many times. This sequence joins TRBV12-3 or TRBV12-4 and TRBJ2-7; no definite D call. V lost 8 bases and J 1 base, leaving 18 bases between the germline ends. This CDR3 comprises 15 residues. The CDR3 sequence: CASLGTFGRSYEQYF. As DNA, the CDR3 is TGTGCCAGCCTTGGTACCTTTGGCCGTTCCTACGAGCAGTACTTC.

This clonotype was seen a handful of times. The CDR3 coding sequence is TGTGCCAGCAGCTTTTCGGAATCGAGGAGGGGTGGACCGTTCTACGAGCAGTACTTC. Its translation is CASSFSESRRGGPFYEQYF. The genes are TRBV11-2 and TRBJ2-7, with TRBD2 as a possible D gene (6 bases). The CDR3 spans 19 residues. V lost 3 bases, J lost 3 bases, and 27 bases lay in between. Germline V gene lookup returns CDR1 SGHAT and CDR2 FQNNGV. The variable domain in full, with the rest retrieved from reference TRBV11-2 and TRBJ2-7, is EAGVAQSPRYKIIEKRQSVAFWCNPISGHATLYWYQQILGQGPKLLIQFQNNGVVDDSQLPKDRFSAERLKGVDSTLKIQPAKLEDSAVYLCASSFSESRRGGPFYEQYFGPGTRLTVT.